The 27 T cell receptor beta chains below were found in one sample sequenced in a study of CD8 T cells in ankylosing spondylitis. Study-level findings and limits: It appeared that ankylosing spondylitis blood was characterized by a TCR beta motif of fewer than 10 highly homologous variants.

Their antigens remain unidentified. One entry per CDR3 protein, called by TCRdb with MiXCR from the 5' RACE reads. The sample shows around 450,000 distinct CDR3 sequences, approximately 26% of them seen only once. The sequenced sample consisted of blood, either unsorted or a sorted T cell fraction (not recorded which). The receptors come from a male donor with ankylosing spondylitis.

The chain recombines TRBV20-1 with TRBJ1-5, with D perhaps TRBD1 (6 bases). Per the germline V gene, CDR1 is DFQATT and CDR2 is SNEGSKA (reference sequence). This CDR3 has 15 amino acids. Trimming removed 1 base at V and 4 bases at J, with 14 bases between. The CDR3 is CSARVSRQANQPQHF. The DNA for the CDR3 is TGCAGTGCTAGAGTGAGCCGACAGGCTAATCAGCCCCAGCATTTT.

The rearrangement uses TRBV7-2 and TRBJ2-3, with 7 bases lining up with TRBD2. The CDR3 extends over 16 amino acids. Per the germline V gene, CDR1 is SGHTA and CDR2 is FQGNSA. The V and J ends lost 5 bases and 0 bases, in that order; junction bases with no gene match: 8. The CDR3, as DNA: TGTGCCAGCAGCCCCCGACTAGCAACTAGCACAGATACGCAGTATTTT. This codes for CASSPRLATSTDTQYF.

This rearrangement joins TRBV11-2 to TRBJ2-4; 12 bases agree with TRBD2. CDR3 length: 17 amino acids. Trimming took 4 bases from V and 7 from J; bases not matched to a gene: 11. In germline, CDR1 is SGHAT, CDR2 FQNNGV. CDR3 region: CASSSRTSGTPGNIQYF. The CDR3 DNA is TGTGCCAGCAGCTCACGGACTAGCGGGACCCCCGGGAACATTCAGTACTTC.

CDR3 sequence: CATSDSRQDEQFF. The CDR3, as DNA: TGTGCCACCAGTGATTCAAGACAGGATGAGCAGTTCTTC. The chain couples TRBV24-1 to TRBJ2-1; perhaps TRBD1 as D (6 bases). The germline CDR1 and CDR2 sequences are KGHDR and SFDVKD. V lost 2 bases, J lost 8 bases, and 9 bases lay in between. This CDR3 comprises 13 residues.

This clonotype appeared a few times. The gene calls are TRBV9 and TRBJ1-1, with D unclear. There are 13 residues in the CDR3. Germline CDR1 and CDR2: SGDLS and YYNGEE. Trimming stripped 3 bases from V and 1 base from J, with 7 bases between. This CDR3 reads CASSERQNTEAFF. CDR3 nucleotides: TGTGCCAGCAGCGAACGACAGAACACTGAAGCTTTCTTT.

Only a few counts were recorded for this clonotype. V and J are TRBV20-1 and TRBJ2-1; 8 bases align to TRBD2. Germline V CDR1 and CDR2: DFQATT, SNEGSKA (reference sequence). The J segment lost 2 bases and the V segment lost 2 bases, leaving 5 bases of the junction unmatched. The CDR3 totals 15 residues. The CDR3 sequence is CSARPLLAAYNEQFF. The CDR3, as DNA: TGCAGTGCTAGACCGCTACTAGCGGCCTACAATGAGCAGTTCTTC.

This clonotype showed up just a few times. The chain couples TRBV20-1 to TRBJ1-5; D gene unclear. V was clipped by 1 base and J by 1 base, with 8 bases between them. This CDR3 is 14 amino acids long. Germline V lookup: CDR1 DFQATT, CDR2 SNEGSKA (reference sequence). CDR3 in DNA: TGCAGTGCTAGAGGGGGATTAAGCAATCAGCCCCAGCATTTT. Translating it yields CSARGGLSNQPQHF.

This clonotype was detected only a few times. The chain couples TRBV7-2 to TRBJ1-6, with D unresolved. Per the germline V gene, CDR1 is SGHTA and CDR2 is FQGNSA. This CDR3 contains 13 residues. Trimming removed 5 bases from V and 7 bases from J, with 9 bases in between. This CDR3 reads CASSLSMNSPLHF. For the CDR3, the DNA is TGTGCCAGCAGCCTCTCGATGAATTCACCCCTCCACTTT.

The chain has TRBV29-1 and TRBJ2-3, with D tentatively TRBD1 (8 bases). V lost 8 bases, J lost 1 base, and 13 bases lay in between. Germline-derived CDR1 and CDR2 are SQVTM and ANQGSEA. The CDR3 is 13 amino acids. The CDR3: CSHRGGGTDTQYF. In DNA, the CDR3 is TGCAGCCACAGGGGGGGAGGCACAGATACGCAGTATTTT.

This clonotype was picked up many times. The rearrangement joins TRBV5-1 to TRBJ2-5; D possibly uses TRBD1 or TRBD2 (5 bases each). V was pared by 1 base and J by 0 bases, with 10 bases between. The germline V gene encodes CDR1 SGHRS and CDR2 YFSETQ. The CDR3 has 15 residues. CDR3 sequence reads: CASSLSGRYQETQYF. DNA of the CDR3: TGCGCCAGCAGCTTGTCGGGACGGTACCAAGAGACCCAGTACTTC.

This clonotype was detected a few times. V usage is TRBV10-2 and J usage is TRBJ1-1; 9 nucleotides match TRBD1. The CDR3 length is 13 residues. With 7 bases clipped from V and 3 bases from J, the junction kept 3 bases outside the gene matches. The germline CDR1 and CDR2 sequences are WSHSY and SAAADI. CDR3 DNA: TGCGCCAGCACTTGGACAGGGGACACTGAAGCTTTCTTT. Translation gives CASTWTGDTEAFF.

The J gene is TRBJ2-5, the V gene TRBV6-5; D is uncertain. CDR3 length: 14 residues. CDR1 and CDR2 (germline): MNHEY, SVGAGI. Trimming cost V 2 bases and J 2 bases, with 9 bases left between them. The CDR3 is CASSYGQIQETQYF. DNA for the CDR3: TGTGCCAGCAGTTACGGTCAGATTCAAGAGACCCAGTACTTC.

J is TRBJ1-3 and V is TRBV7-9, with no clear D. Between the trimmed V and J ends, which lost 6 bases and 0 bases, there was a span of 6 bases. Germline CDR1 and CDR2: SEHNR and FQNEAQ (reference sequence). The CDR3 has 13 amino acids. Written as DNA, the CDR3 is TGTGCCAGCAGAGCTGTCTCTGGAAACACCATATATTTT. Translation gives CASRAVSGNTIYF.

This clonotype was seen only a few times. The chain combines TRBV7-8 with TRBJ2-7; no reliable D call. The CDR3 length is 18 residues. Trimming removed 5 bases at V and 6 bases at J, with 29 bases between. The germline CDR1 and CDR2 sequences are SGHVS and FQNEAQ. The CDR3 region is CASSEGRGVPSVLIEQYF. The CDR3 bases are TGTGCCAGCAGCGAAGGAAGAGGAGTCCCATCTGTGCTAATCGAGCAGTACTTC.

V is TRBV7-8 and J is TRBJ2-2, with D perhaps TRBD2 (6 bases). Between the trimmed V and J ends, which lost 4 bases and 0 bases, there was a span of 18 bases. Germline CDR1 is SGHVS and CDR2 is FQNEAQ. The CDR3 runs to 18 residues. As DNA, the CDR3 is TGTGCCAGCAGCTCGCGGGCCGGACTACACTCGAACACCGGGGAGCTGTTTTTT. Its protein product is CASSSRAGLHSNTGELFF. Full variable domain (remainder filled in from reference TRBV7-8 and TRBJ2-2): GAGVSQSPRYKVAKRGQDVALRCDPISGHVSLFWYQQALGQGPEFLTYFQNEAQLDKSGLPSDRFFAERPEGSVSTLKIQRTQQEDSAVYLCASSSRAGLHSNTGELFFGEGSRLTVL.

This clonotype was found a few times. V and J are TRBV7-9 and TRBJ1-1; TRBD1 matches at 8 bases. V trimming: 6 bases; J trimming: 5 bases; junction bases outside the gene matches: 14. Germline CDR1 SEHNR, CDR2 FQNEAQ (reference sequence). CDR3 size: 16 residues. CDR3 loop: CASRMTGAQMRTEAFF. CDR3 nucleotides: TGTGCCAGCAGAATGACAGGGGCCCAGATGAGAACTGAAGCTTTCTTT.

In its sample, this clonotype was seen a few times. V is TRBV7-8 and J is TRBJ2-1, with TRBD2 matching over 7 bases. This CDR3 region has 14 residues. V shed 4 bases, J shed 3 bases, and the junction held 3 bases outside the gene matches. Germline lookup yields CDR1 SGHVS and CDR2 FQNEAQ. CDR3 DNA: TGTGCCAGCAGCTCACGGGACTACTACAATGAGCAGTTCTTC. Translating it yields CASSSRDYYNEQFF.

The sample holds a few counts of this clonotype. CDR3 sequence reads: CASSPPGQIWDTEAFF. In DNA form, the CDR3 reads TGTGCCAGCAGCCCCCCCGGACAGATCTGGGACACTGAAGCTTTCTTT. The chain couples TRBV11-2 to TRBJ1-1; D possibly corresponds to TRBD1 (6 bases). The CDR3 totals 16 residues. CDR1 is SGHAT, CDR2 FQNNGV, per germline. V dropped 5 bases and J dropped 3 bases, with 19 bases sitting between them.

This clonotype was observed a handful of times. The CDR3 nucleotides read TGTGCCAGCAGCTTTGCAGGGGGAAACACCATATATTTT. Encoded protein: CASSFAGGNTIYF. The rearrangement joins TRBV5-4 to TRBJ1-3; D may be TRBD1 (5 bases). The V gene's germline CDR1 is SGHNT and CDR2 YYREEE (reference sequence). The CDR3 is 13 amino acids. V was clipped by 2 bases and J by 4 bases, with 7 bases between them.

The CDR3 DNA is TGTGCCATCAGTGAGCTCAGGACAGGGATGTGGATCGGGTACAATGAGCAGTTCTTC. It specifies CAISELRTGMWIGYNEQFF. V gene TRBV10-3 combines with J gene TRBJ2-1; TRBD1 agrees at 8 bases. CDR3 size: 19 residues. Germline V CDR1 and CDR2: ENHRY, SYGVKD. With 2 bases clipped from V and 4 bases from J, the junction kept 16 bases outside the gene matches.

This clonotype was counted a few times. The CDR3 DNA follows: TGTGCCAGCAGTCCCCGGGACAGGAGGAGCTCCTACGAGCAGTACTTC. It translates to CASSPRDRRSSYEQYF. V is TRBV12-3 or TRBV12-4 and J is TRBJ2-7, with 8 bases that match TRBD1. With 5 bases clipped from V and 0 bases from J, the junction kept 9 bases outside the gene matches. The CDR3 totals 16 residues.

The chain links TRBV5-1 to TRBJ2-1; tentatively, D is TRBD2 (5 bases). Per the germline V gene, CDR1 is SGHRS and CDR2 is YFSETQ. Deletions cut 4 bases from V and 3 bases from J, with 14 bases between. This CDR3 comprises 15 residues. In DNA, the CDR3 is TGCGCCAGCAGCCCGGAGGCGGTAAACTACAATGAGCAGTTCTTC. It specifies CASSPEAVNYNEQFF.

This chain uses TRBV20-1 with TRBJ1-1; no clear D. Germline V gene data show CDR1 as DFQATT and CDR2 as SNEGSKA (reference sequence). Trimming took off 5 bases at V and 13 bases at J, with 20 bases between the two ends. This CDR3 has 12 amino acids. This CDR3 reads CSAPRPGGFCFF. The DNA of the CDR3 is TGCAGTGCTCCCCGACCCGGTGGGTTCTGTTTCTTT.

This clonotype turned up a few times. The gene calls are TRBV29-1 and TRBJ1-2; 8 nucleotides align to TRBD1. V shed 4 bases and J 2 bases; nucleotides not matched to a gene: 0. Germline assignment: CDR1 SQVTM and CDR2 ANQGSEA. The length of the CDR3 is 12 residues. CDR3 bases: TGCAGCGTTGGGACAGGGAACTATGGCTACACCTTC. This gives the protein CSVGTGNYGYTF.

V and J are TRBV6-1 and TRBJ1-4; tentatively, D is TRBD1 (6 bases). CDR1 is MNHNS and CDR2 is SASEGT in the germline V gene. Trimming stripped 11 bases from V and 0 bases from J, with 10 bases between. The CDR3 runs 13 residues. CDR3 in amino acids: CAAKGATNEKLFF. The CDR3 DNA sequence: TGTGCCGCAAAGGGGGCAACTAATGAAAAACTGTTTTTT.

This clonotype came up a few times. The rearrangement joins TRBV15 to TRBJ2-7; 9 bases agree with TRBD2. V lost 5 bases to trimming and J lost 6 bases; unmatched junction nucleotides: 14. This CDR3 contains 16 residues. Germline V gene lookup returns CDR1 LNHNV and CDR2 YYDKDF (reference sequence). This chain's CDR3 is CATSSHQGLASGEQYF. DNA for the CDR3: TGTGCCACCAGCTCCCATCAAGGACTAGCGTCCGGCGAGCAGTACTTC.

The chain carries TRBV5-1 and TRBJ2-1; the D gene is possibly TRBD1 (6 bases). With 0 bases removed from V and 3 bases from J, the gap between germline ends came to 13 bases. The CDR3 length is 16 residues. From germline, CDR1 is SGHRS and CDR2 YFSETQ. CDR3 DNA: TGCGCCAGCAGCTTGGCCTTCGGGGACAACTACAATGAGCAGTTCTTC. As protein: CASSLAFGDNYNEQFF.